This T cell receptor beta chain comes out of a study of control samples from healthy donors and cancer patients (TCRdb year 2020). Measured from the cysteine to the phenylalanine, the CDR3 is 14 residues long. Just CDR3 DNA is preserved here, 42 bases in frame from base 1. V sheds 5 bases and J sheds 1 base, leaving 10 bases between their ends. The germline V gene sets CDR1 to SGHTA and CDR2 to FQGTGA. Library preparation was by the immunoSEQ multiplex PCR assay. TCRdb's version of the immuneACCESS table is confined to in-frame rearrangements and falls short of the full clone set. An unresolved V gene accounts for under half of the shortfall where checked; the remainder is of unknown origin. Within this sample are 85,000 to 110,000 clones, with roughly 90% of them counted one time only. Of the sample, approximately 19% is held by the ten largest clones. About this clone: Which antigen it targets is not known. Base quality data are lacking; no much larger clone is found one base away.

The chain employs TRBV7-3 and TRBJ2-3, with the D call perhaps TRBD1 or TRBD2, as 6 bases match in each case. The sequence came from a man in his fifties or sixties with lung cancer. Source material: PBMCs. The encoded CDR3 is CASSPGGRTDTQYF. The DNA is TGTGCCAGCAGCCCCGGGGGCCGCACAGATACGCAGTATTTT.